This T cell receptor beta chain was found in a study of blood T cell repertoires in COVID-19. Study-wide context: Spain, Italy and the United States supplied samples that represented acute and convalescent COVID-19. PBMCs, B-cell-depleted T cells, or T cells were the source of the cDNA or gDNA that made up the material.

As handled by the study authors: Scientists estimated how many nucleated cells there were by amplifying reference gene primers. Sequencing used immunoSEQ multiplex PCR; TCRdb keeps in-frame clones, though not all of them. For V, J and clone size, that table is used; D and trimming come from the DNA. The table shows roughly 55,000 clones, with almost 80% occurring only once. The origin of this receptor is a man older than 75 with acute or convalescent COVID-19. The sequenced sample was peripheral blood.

This CDR3 reads CASTLGRSYEQYF. In nucleotides, the CDR3 is TGTGCCAGCACCCTGGGGAGATCCTACGAGCAGTACTTC. The rearrangement links TRBV5-6 to TRBJ2-7, with a possible D match to TRBD2 (5 bases). The CDR3 length is 13 residues. V lost 6 bases and J 1 base, leaving 11 bases between the germline ends. Per germline, CDR1 SGHDT and CDR2 YYEEEE.